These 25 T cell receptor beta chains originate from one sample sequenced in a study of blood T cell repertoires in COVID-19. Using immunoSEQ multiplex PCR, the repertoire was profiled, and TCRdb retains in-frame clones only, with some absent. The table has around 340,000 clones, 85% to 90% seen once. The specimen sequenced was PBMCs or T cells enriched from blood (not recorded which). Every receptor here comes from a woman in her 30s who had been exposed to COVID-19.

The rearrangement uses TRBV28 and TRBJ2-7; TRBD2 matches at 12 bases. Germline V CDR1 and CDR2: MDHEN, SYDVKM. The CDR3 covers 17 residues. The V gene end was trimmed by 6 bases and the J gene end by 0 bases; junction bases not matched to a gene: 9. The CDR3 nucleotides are TGTGCCAGCAGCCCCAGCCAGGGACTAGCGGGCTCCTACGAGCAGTACTTC. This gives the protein CASSPSQGLAGSYEQYF.

The DNA of the CDR3 is TGTGCCAGCAGCTCAGGAGCGGGAGGGTCCTACGAGCAGTACTTC. It yields the protein CASSSGAGGSYEQYF. The chain carries TRBV7-6 and TRBJ2-7, with 10 bases fitting TRBD2. The CDR3 extends over 15 amino acids. V was clipped by 4 bases and J by 1 base; unmatched bases: 4. Per the germline V gene, CDR1 is SGHVS and CDR2 is FNYEAQ.

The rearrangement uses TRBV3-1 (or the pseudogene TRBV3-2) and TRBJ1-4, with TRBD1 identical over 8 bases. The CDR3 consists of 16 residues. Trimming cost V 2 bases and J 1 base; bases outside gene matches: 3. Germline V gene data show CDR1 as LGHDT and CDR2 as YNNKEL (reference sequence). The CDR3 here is CASSQTDRGTNEKLFF. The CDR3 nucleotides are TGTGCCAGCAGCCAAACCGACAGGGGAACTAATGAAAAACTGTTTTTT.

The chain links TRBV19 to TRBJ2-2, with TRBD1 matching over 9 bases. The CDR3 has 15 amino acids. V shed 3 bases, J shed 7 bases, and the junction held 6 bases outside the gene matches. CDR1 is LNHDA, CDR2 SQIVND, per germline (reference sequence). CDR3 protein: CASSIPGQGYGELFF. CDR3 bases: TGTGCCAGTAGTATTCCGGGACAGGGCTACGGGGAGCTGTTTTTT.

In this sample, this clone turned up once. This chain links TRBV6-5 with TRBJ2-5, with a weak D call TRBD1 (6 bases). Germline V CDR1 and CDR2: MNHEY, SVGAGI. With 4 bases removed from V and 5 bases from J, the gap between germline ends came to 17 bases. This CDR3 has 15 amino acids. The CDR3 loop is CASSSNREWVETQYF. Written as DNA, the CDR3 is TGTGCCAGCAGTTCAAACAGGGAATGGGTCGAGACCCAGTACTTC.

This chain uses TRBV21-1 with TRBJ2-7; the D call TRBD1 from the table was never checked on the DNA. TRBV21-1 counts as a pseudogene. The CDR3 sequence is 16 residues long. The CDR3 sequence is CASSKPGQGLSYEQYF. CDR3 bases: TGTGCCAGCAGCAAACCTGGACAGGGACTCTCCTACGAGCAGTACTTC.

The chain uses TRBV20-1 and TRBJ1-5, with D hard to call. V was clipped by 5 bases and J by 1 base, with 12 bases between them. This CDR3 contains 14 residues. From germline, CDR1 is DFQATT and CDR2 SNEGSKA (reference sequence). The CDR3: CSAGGGGSNQPQHF. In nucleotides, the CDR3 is TGCAGTGCTGGTGGAGGTGGCAGCAATCAGCCCCAGCATTTT.

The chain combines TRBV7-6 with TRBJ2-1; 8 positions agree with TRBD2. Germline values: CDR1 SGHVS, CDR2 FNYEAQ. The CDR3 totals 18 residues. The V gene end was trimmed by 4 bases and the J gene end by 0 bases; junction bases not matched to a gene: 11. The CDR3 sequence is CASSYLGGAAVSYNEQFF. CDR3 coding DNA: TGTGCCAGCAGCTACCTCGGGGGGGCAGCGGTCTCCTACAATGAGCAGTTCTTC.

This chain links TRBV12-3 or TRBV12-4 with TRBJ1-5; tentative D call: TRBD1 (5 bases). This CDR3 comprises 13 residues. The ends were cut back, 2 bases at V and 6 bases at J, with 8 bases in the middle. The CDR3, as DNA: TGTGCCAGCAGTTTATGGGGGGTTCAGCCCCAGCATTTT. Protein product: CASSLWGVQPQHF.

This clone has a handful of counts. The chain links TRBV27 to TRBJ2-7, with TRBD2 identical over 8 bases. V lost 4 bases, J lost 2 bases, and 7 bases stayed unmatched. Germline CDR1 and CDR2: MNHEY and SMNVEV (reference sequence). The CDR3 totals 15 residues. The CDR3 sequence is CASSSLGLGAYEQYF. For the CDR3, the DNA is TGTGCCAGCAGTTCCCTGGGACTAGGGGCCTACGAGCAGTACTTC.

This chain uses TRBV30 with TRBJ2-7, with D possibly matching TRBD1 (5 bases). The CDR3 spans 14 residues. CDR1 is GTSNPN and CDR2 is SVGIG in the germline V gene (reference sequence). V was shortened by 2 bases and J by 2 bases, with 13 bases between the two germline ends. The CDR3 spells CAWSPYETAYEQYF. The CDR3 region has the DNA TGTGCCTGGAGTCCCTACGAGACAGCCTACGAGCAGTACTTC.

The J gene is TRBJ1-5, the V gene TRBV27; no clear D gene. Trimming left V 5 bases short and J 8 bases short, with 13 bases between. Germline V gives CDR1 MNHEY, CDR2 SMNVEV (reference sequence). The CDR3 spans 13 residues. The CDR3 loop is CASSPPTGEPQHF. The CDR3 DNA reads TGTGCCAGCAGTCCGCCGACGGGAGAGCCCCAGCATTTT.

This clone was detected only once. The CDR3 protein is CASSNKGGDQNTGELFF. The CDR3 nucleotides read TGTGCCAGCAGCAATAAGGGGGGGGACCAGAACACCGGGGAGCTGTTTTTT. The chain combines TRBV7-6 with TRBJ2-2, with a tentative D call TRBD2 (7 bases). The germline V gene has CDR1 SGHVS and CDR2 FNYEAQ. The CDR3 totals 17 residues. V was trimmed by 5 bases and J by 1 base, leaving 17 bases between them.

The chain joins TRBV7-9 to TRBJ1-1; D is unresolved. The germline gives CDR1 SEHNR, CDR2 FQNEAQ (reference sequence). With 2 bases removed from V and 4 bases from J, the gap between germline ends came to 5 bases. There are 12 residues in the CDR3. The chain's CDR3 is CASSLPLTEAFF. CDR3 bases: TGTGCCAGCAGCTTACCTCTCACTGAAGCTTTCTTT.

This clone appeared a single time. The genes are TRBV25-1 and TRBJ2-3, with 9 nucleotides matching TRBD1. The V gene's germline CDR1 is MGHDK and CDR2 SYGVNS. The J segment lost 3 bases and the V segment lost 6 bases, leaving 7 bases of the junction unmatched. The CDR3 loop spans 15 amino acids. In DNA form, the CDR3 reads TGTGCCAGCAGCGCCCGGGACAGGGTAACAGATACGCAGTATTTT. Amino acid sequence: CASSARDRVTDTQYF.

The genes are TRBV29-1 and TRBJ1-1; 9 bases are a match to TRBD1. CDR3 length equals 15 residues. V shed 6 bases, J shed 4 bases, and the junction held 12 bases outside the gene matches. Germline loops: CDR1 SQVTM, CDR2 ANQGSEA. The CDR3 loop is CSVVPGQGISTEAFF. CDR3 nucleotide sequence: TGCAGCGTCGTCCCGGGACAGGGAATAAGCACTGAAGCTTTCTTT.

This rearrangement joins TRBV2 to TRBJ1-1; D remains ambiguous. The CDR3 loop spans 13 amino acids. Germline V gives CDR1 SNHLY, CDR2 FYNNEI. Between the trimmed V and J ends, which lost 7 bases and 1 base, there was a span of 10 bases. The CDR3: CASNLKPNTEAFF. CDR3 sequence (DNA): TGTGCCAGCAACCTAAAACCGAACACTGAAGCTTTCTTT.

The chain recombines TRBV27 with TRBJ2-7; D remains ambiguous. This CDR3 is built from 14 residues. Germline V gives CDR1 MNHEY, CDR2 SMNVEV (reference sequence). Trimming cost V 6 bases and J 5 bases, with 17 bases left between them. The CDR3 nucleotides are TGTGCCAGCAGATTTAGACCGTCAGGTGACGAGCAGTACTTC. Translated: CASRFRPSGDEQYF.

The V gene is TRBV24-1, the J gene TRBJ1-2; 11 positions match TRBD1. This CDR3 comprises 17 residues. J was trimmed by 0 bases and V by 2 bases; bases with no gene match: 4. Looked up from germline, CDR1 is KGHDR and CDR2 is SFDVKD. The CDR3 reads CATSDSGQGAANYGYTF. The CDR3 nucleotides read TGTGCCACCAGTGATTCAGGACAGGGGGCCGCTAACTATGGCTACACCTTC.

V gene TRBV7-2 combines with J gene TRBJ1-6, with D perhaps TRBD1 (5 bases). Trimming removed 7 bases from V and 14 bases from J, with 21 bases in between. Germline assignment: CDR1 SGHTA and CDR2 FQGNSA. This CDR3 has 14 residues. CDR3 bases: TGTGCCAGCAACTCCGGGCAGTCCGGGGGATCCCTCCACTTT. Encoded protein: CASNSGQSGGSLHF.

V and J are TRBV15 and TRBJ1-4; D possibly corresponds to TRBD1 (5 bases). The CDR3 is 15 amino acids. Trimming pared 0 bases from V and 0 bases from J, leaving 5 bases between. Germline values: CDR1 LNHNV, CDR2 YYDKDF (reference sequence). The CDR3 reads CATSRDRATNEKLFF. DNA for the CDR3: TGTGCCACCAGCAGAGACAGGGCAACTAATGAAAAACTGTTTTTT. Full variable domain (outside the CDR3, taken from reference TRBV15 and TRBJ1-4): DAMVIQNPRYQVTQFGKPVTLSCSQTLNHNVMYWYQQKSSQAPKLLFHYYDKDFNNEADTPDNFQSRRPNTSFCFLDIRSPGLGDTAMYLCATSRDRATNEKLFFGSGTQLSVL.

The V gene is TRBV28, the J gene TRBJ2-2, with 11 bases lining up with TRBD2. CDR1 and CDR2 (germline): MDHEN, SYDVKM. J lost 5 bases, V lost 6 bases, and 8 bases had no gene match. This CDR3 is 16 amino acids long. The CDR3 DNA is TGTGCCAGCAGCGGTAGCGGGAGGGAGGGGACCGGGGAGCTGTTTTTT. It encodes CASSGSGREGTGELFF.

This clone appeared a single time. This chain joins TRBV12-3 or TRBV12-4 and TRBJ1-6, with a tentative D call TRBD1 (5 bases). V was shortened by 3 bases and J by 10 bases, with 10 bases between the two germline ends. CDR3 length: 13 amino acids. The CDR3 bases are TGTGCCAGCAGTTTGACGGGGGAATCACCCCTCCACTTT. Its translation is CASSLTGESPLHF.

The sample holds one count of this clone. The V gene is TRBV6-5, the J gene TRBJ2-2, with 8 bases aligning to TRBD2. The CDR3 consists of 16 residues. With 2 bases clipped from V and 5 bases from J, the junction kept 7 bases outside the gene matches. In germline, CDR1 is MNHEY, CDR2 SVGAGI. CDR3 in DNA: TGTGCCAGCAGTTACGGCGGGGGGTTGGGTACCGGGGAGCTGTTTTTT. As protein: CASSYGGGLGTGELFF.

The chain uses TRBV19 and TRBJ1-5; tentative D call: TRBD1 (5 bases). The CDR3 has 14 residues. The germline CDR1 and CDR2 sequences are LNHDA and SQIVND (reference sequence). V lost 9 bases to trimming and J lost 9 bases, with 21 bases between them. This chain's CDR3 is CASTRDGGLRPQHF. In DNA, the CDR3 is TGTGCCAGCACCCGGGACGGGGGATTACGGCCCCAGCATTTT.